A selection of T cell receptor beta chains follows, all from one sample in a study of blood T cell repertoires in COVID-19. The method was immunoSEQ multiplex PCR; TCRdb's version includes in-frame clones alone and lacks a portion of them. The repertoire consists of around 25,000 clones, with roughly 79% occurring once and the leading ten covering approximately 6.1%. Sample: peripheral blood. The origin of the receptors is a man between 50 and 59 years old with COVID-19, enrolled during active disease. Each CDR3 is given with its conserved first and last residue. The D gene is left open where the match is weak. Some rows have no size entry. The others give once, few or many, or a class for an expanded clone.

.	TRBD2	TRBV10-1	TRBJ2-7	CASSDPTSGNPYEQYF	TGCGCCAGCAGCGACCCTACTAGCGGGAACCCCTACGAGCAGTACTTC
.	.	TRBV19	TRBJ1-6	CASSIWSREVSSPLHF	TGTGCCAGTAGTATTTGGTCCAGGGAGGTAAGTTCACCCCTCCACTTT
.	TRBD2	TRBV9	TRBJ2-2	CASSVSGGAGTGELFF	TGTGCCAGCAGCGTAAGCGGGGGGGCAGGCACCGGGGAGCTGTTTTTT
.	TRBD1	TRBV5-1	TRBJ1-1	CASRLYTGGGVNTEAFF	TGCGCCAGCAGACTCTACACAGGGGGCGGGGTGAACACTGAAGCTTTCTTT
.	TRBD1	TRBV11-3	TRBJ2-3	CASSLGVFGQGEDTQYF	TGTGCCAGCAGCTTAGGTGTTTTCGGACAGGGAGAGGATACGCAGTATTTT
.	.	TRBV25-1	TRBJ1-1	CASRGGPGTEAFF	TGTGCCAGCAGGGGGGGGCCGGGCACTGAAGCTTTCTTT
.	.	TRBV12-1	TRBJ2-3	CTGGGTDTQYF	TGCACCGGGGGGGGCACAGATACGCAGTATTTT
.	TRBD1	TRBV10-2	TRBJ1-5	CASSDQGAHQPQHF	TGCGCCAGCAGTGATCAGGGGGCCCACCAGCCCCAGCATTTT
.	TRBD1	TRBV5-1	TRBJ1-2	CASSIGQEVSYGYTF	TGCGCCAGCAGCATTGGACAGGAGGTCAGCTATGGCTACACCTTC
few	.	TRBV5-1	TRBJ1-6	CASSATGPNSPLHF	TGCGCCAGCAGCGCTACAGGCCCTAATTCACCCCTCCACTTT
few	.	TRBV11-2	TRBJ1-4	CASSPYRATNEKLFF	TGTGCCAGCAGCCCTTACAGGGCAACTAATGAAAAACTGTTTTTT
few	.	TRBV24-1	TRBJ1-2	CATYIQGEDGYTF	TGTGCCACTTACATACAGGGCGAGGATGGCTACACCTTC
medium-sized	.	TRBV2	TRBJ2-7	CASRSKLASSSYEQYF	TGTGCCAGCAGATCAAAGTTAGCTTCAAGCTCCTACGAGCAGTACTTC